This TCR beta chain stems from a study of blood T cell repertoires in COVID-19. Study-wide background: PBMCs, B-cell-depleted T cells, or T cells were the source of the cDNA or gDNA that made up the material.

Original processing notes: From reference gene primer amplification, estimates of nucleated cell counts were derived. Repertoires were generated with immunoSEQ multiplex PCR, while TCRdb's copy carries only in-frame clones and drops some. D and trimming come from the DNA, and the V and J calls and clone size come from that table. Of hundreds of thousands of clones listed, about nine tenths are singletons. Specimen: peripheral blood. The receptor was derived from a woman under 40 with COVID-19, enrolled during active disease.

The CDR3 protein is CASSQAGGPRTGELFF. The CDR3 region has the DNA TGTGCCAGCAGCCAAGCGGGAGGGCCCAGGACCGGGGAGCTGTTTTTT. This sequence joins TRBV4-2 and TRBJ2-2; 8 bases agree with TRBD2. The CDR3 runs 16 residues. Germline V lookup: CDR1 LGHNA, CDR2 YNFKEQ. Trimming at V came to 1 base and at J to 5 bases, leaving 6 bases not matched to a gene.